This T cell receptor (beta chain) was obtained from a study of T cells in localized non-small cell lung cancer. Findings of the study overall: In the blood, greater T cell density corresponded to longer overall survival. Tumor showed lower T cell clonality than uninvolved adjacent lung, where it was highest. Adjacent lung exhibited a median of 57 among the 100 most abundant tumor clones.

The table came from immunoSEQ multiplex PCR; TCRdb's copy has only in-frame clones and leaves some out. Of thousands of clones listed, 15% are singletons. Within the sample, this clone is medium-sized. Its antigen is still unknown. Germline V lookup: CDR1 SGHNT, CDR2 YENEEA. V was clipped by 5 bases and J by 0 bases; unmatched bases: 5. This CDR3 is 16 amino acids long. The TCR comes from a male donor at least 60 years old with stage II squamous cell lung carcinoma. This material consisted of normal lung tissue next to the tumor, taken before any cancer treatment. The chain has TRBV11-3 and TRBJ2-3; 10 nucleotides line up with TRBD2. The CDR3 DNA reads as TGTGCCAGCAGCCAAGGAGCGGGGGGGAGCACAGATACGCAGTATTTT. Protein: CASSQGAGGSTDTQYF.